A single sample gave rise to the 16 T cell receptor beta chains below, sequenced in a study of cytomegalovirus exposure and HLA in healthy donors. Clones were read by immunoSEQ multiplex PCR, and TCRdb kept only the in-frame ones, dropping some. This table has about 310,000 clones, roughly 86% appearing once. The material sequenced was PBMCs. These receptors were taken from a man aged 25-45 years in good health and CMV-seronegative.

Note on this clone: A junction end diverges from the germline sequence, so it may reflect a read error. In DNA form, the CDR3 reads TGTGCCAGCAGGGAAGGGACAGTTATTCAGCCCCAGCATTTT. Encoded protein: CASREGTVIQPQHF. This chain connects TRBV6-1 to TRBJ1-5; 7 bases agree with TRBD1. The CDR3 sequence is 14 residues long. The germline gives CDR1 MNHNS, CDR2 SASEGT.

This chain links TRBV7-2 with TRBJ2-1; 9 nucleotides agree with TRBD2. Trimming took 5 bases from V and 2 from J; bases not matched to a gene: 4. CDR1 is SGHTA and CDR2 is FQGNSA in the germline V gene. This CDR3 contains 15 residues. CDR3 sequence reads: CASSRAGGPYNEQFF. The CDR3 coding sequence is TGTGCCAGCAGCCGAGCGGGGGGACCCTACAATGAGCAGTTCTTC.

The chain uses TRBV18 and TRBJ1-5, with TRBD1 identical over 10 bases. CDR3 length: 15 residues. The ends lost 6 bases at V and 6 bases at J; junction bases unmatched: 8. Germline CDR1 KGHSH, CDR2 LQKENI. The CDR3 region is CASSGDRGLSQPQHF. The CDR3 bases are TGTGCCAGCTCGGGGGACAGGGGATTGAGTCAGCCCCAGCATTTT.

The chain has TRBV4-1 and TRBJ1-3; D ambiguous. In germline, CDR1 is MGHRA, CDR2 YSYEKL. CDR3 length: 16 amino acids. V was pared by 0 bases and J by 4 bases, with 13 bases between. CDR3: CASSQDEASDGNTIYF. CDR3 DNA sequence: TGCGCCAGCAGCCAAGACGAGGCGAGTGACGGAAACACCATATATTTT.

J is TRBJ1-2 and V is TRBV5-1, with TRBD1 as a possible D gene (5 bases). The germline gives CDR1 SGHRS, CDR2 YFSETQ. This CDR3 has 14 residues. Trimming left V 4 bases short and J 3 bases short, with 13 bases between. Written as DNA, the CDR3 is TGCGCCAGCAGCCGGGACGGGGGAGACTATGGCTACACCTTC. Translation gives CASSRDGGDYGYTF.

Here the CDR3 DNA reads TGTGCCAGCAGCTTAGCGGGACAGTCCTACAATGAGCAGTTCTTC. Translated: CASSLAGQSYNEQFF. V and J are TRBV7-9 and TRBJ2-1; 7 bases fit TRBD1. Germline CDR1 is SEHNR and CDR2 is FQNEAQ (reference sequence). The CDR3 totals 15 residues. V was clipped by 0 bases and J by 1 base; unmatched bases: 0.

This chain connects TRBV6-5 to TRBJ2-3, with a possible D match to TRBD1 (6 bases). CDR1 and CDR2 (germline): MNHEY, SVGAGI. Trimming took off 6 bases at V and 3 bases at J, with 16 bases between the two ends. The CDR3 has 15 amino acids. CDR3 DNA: TGTGCCAGCAGCAACACAGGGCTAGGGACAGATACGCAGTATTTT. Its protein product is CASSNTGLGTDTQYF.

In DNA form, the CDR3 reads TGTGCCATCAGCGGAGAGCCCCAAATGAACACTGAAGCTTTCTTT. Protein product: CAISGEPQMNTEAFF. The genes are TRBV10-3 and TRBJ1-1, with D uncertain. The V end was cut by 6 bases, the J end by 0 bases, with 14 bases between. Looked up from germline, CDR1 is ENHRY and CDR2 is SYGVKD. The CDR3 covers 15 residues.

The CDR3, as DNA: TGTGCCAGCAGCTCACAGGGTTGGGGGAACACTGAAGCTTTCTTT. Protein sequence: CASSSQGWGNTEAFF. The chain carries TRBV7-9 and TRBJ1-1; D is possibly TRBD1 (6 bases). With 4 bases removed from V and 1 base from J, the gap between germline ends came to 13 bases. Germline assignment: CDR1 SEHNR and CDR2 FQNEAQ (reference sequence). This CDR3 comprises 15 residues.

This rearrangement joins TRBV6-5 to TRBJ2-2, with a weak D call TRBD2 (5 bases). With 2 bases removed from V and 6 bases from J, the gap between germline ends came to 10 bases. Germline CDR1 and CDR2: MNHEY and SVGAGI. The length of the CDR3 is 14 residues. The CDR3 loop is CASSYSSGSGELFF. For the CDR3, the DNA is TGTGCCAGCAGTTACAGTTCGGGGTCCGGGGAGCTGTTTTTT.

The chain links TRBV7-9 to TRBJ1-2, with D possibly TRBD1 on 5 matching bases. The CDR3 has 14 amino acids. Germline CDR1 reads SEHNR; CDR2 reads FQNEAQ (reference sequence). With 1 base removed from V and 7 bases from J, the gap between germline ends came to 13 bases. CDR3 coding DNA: TGTGCCAGCAGCTTAGGGGAAACGGGGGTTGGCTACACCTTC. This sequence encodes CASSLGETGVGYTF.

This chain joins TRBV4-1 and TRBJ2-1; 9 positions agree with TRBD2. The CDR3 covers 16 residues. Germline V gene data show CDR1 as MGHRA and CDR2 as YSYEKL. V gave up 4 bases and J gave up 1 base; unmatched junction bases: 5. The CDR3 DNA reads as TGCGCCAGCAGCCCCCGACTAGCGGCGTCCTACAATGAGCAGTTCTTC. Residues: CASSPRLAASYNEQFF.

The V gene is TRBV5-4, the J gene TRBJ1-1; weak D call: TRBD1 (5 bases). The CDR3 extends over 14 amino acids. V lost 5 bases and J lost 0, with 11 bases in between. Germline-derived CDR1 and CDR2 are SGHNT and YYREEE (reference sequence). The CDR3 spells CASRGTGLNTEAFF. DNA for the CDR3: TGTGCCAGCAGGGGTACAGGCCTGAACACTGAAGCTTTCTTT.

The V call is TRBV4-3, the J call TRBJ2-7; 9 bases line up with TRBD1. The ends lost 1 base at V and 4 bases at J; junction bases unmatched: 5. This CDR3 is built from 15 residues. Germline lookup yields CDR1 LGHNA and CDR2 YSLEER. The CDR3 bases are TGCGCCAGCAGCCAAGGGACAGGGGTCAGGTACGAGCAGTACTTC. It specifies CASSQGTGVRYEQYF.

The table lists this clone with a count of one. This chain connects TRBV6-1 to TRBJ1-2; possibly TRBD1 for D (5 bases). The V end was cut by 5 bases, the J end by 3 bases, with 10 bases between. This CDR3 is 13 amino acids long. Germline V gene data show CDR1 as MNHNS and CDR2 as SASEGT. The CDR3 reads CASSFDSDYGYTF. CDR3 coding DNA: TGTGCCAGCAGTTTTGACAGCGACTATGGCTACACCTTC.

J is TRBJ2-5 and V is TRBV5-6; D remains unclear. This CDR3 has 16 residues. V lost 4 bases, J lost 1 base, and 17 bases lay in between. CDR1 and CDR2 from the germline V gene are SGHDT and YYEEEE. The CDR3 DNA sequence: TGTGCCAGCAGCCCCCTTGTCGTTCGTGTCCAAGAGACCCAGTACTTC. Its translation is CASSPLVVRVQETQYF.